This TCR beta chain derives from a study of PD-1 blockade in mismatch repair-deficient tumors. Clones were sequenced by immunoSEQ multiplex PCR, and TCRdb holds only the in-frame ones, with some missing. The sample lists around 130,000 clones, about nine tenths occurring once. In this sample, this clone turned up once. Every patient had mismatch repair deficiency by PCR or immunohistochemistry. The CDR3 covers 14 residues. The J segment lost 3 bases and the V segment lost 2 bases, leaving 4 bases of the junction unmatched. Germline CDR1 reads SGHTA; CDR2 reads FQGNSA. This receptor was obtained from an adult with mismatch repair-deficient cancer. The material was peripheral blood, obtained 72 weeks after starting pembrolizumab. The V call is TRBV7-2, the J call TRBJ2-7; TRBD2 agrees at 7 bases. The CDR3 nucleotides read TGTGCCAGCAGCTTACCGGGACTACTCTACGAGCAGTACTTC. Its translation: CASSLPGLLYEQYF.